This T cell receptor (beta chain) was recovered during a study of blood T cell repertoires in COVID-19. On the study more broadly: The samples span acute and convalescent COVID-19 from the United States, Italy and Spain.

Participant-reported clinical history was the basis for cohort assignment. No more than 2 weeks before study entry, exposed participants had met a case of COVID-19. Assay used: immunoSEQ multiplex PCR; TCRdb lists only in-frame clones, some missing. The sample carries 250,000 or so clones, approximately 84% recorded once. There are 14 residues in the CDR3. V lost 6 bases, J lost 7 bases, and 16 bases lay in between. Germline V lookup: CDR1 SNHLY, CDR2 FYNNEI. Sequencing was done on a sample of PBMCs or T cells enriched from blood (not recorded which). The TCR comes from a woman between 45 and 65 years old who had been exposed to COVID-19. The chain links TRBV2 to TRBJ1-5; perhaps TRBD1 as D (6 bases). DNA for the CDR3: TGTGCCAGCAGGGGGGGGCAGGGCGGCCAGCCCCAGCATTTT. Translation: CASRGGQGGQPQHF.